One sample yielded the 20 T cell receptor beta chains listed below, sequenced in a study of T cells in Graves' hyperthyroidism and ophthalmopathy. Amplification yielded TCR beta CDR3 regions, with RNA transcripts as the source. The TCR CDR3 was amplified in a first-round RT-PCR using the HTBI primer set. TCRdb re-analysed the multiplex PCR reads in MiXCR, keeping a single row per CDR3 protein. The sample includes fewer than 450,000 distinct CDR3 sequences, about 15% of them seen just once. The sequenced sample was blood. The receptors shown here come from a woman aged 30 to 39 with Graves' hyperthyroidism that later progressed to Graves' ophthalmopathy.

This clonotype was recorded many times. The CDR3: CASSLQLAGKTDTQYF. For the CDR3, the DNA is TGTGCCAGCAGTTTACAACTAGCGGGCAAAACAGATACGCAGTATTTT. V and J are TRBV28 and TRBJ2-3; 9 bases are shared with TRBD2. J gave up 3 bases and V 2 bases, and 6 bases lay outside the gene matches. Germline CDR1 MDHEN, CDR2 SYDVKM. CDR3 length: 16 residues. Full variable domain (missing parts from reference TRBV28 and TRBJ2-3): DVKVTQSSRYLVKRTGEKVFLECVQDMDHENMFWYRQDPGLGLRLIYFSYDVKMKEKGDIPEGYSVSREKKERFSLILESASTNQTSMYLCASSLQLAGKTDTQYFGPGTRLTVL.

This clonotype has ten or more counts. The chain has TRBV12-3 or TRBV12-4 and TRBJ2-7; either TRBD1 or TRBD2 may fit D (5 bases each). This CDR3 has 17 residues. The V and J ends lost 3 bases and 4 bases respectively, with 22 bases between them. In DNA, the CDR3 is TGTGCCAGCAGTTTTGGGGCGCTGGGAGACGGGGCTTACGAGCAGTACTTC. This translates into CASSFGALGDGAYEQYF.

This clonotype was recorded at least ten times. The CDR3 nucleotides read TGTGCCAGCAGTTACGAGGGACACCCTTTTGCACCCAACTATGGCTACACCTTC. Amino acid sequence: CASSYEGHPFAPNYGYTF. The genes are TRBV6-1 and TRBJ1-2; possibly TRBD1 for D (6 bases). CDR1 is MNHNS, CDR2 SASEGT, per germline. V was trimmed by 5 bases and J by 2 bases, leaving 24 bases between them. This CDR3 comprises 18 residues.

The chain has TRBV28 and TRBJ2-1; D remains unclear. Germline loops: CDR1 MDHEN, CDR2 SYDVKM. The CDR3 extends over 16 amino acids. V lost 5 bases and J 0 bases, leaving 14 bases between the germline ends. CDR3: CASSHRPPRSYNEQFF. CDR3 bases: TGTGCCAGCAGTCACCGACCACCCCGCTCCTACAATGAGCAGTTCTTC.

The sample holds many counts of this clonotype. V gene TRBV29-1 combines with J gene TRBJ2-7, with 7 bases identical to TRBD1. V gave up 4 bases and J gave up 0 bases; unmatched junction bases: 6. The CDR3 contains 14 residues. Per the germline V gene, CDR1 is SQVTM and CDR2 is ANQGSEA. The CDR3 here is CSVVGTVSSYEQYF. CDR3 nucleotides: TGCAGCGTTGTTGGGACAGTCAGCTCCTACGAGCAGTACTTC.

This clonotype has a count of ten or more. The CDR3 DNA sequence: TGCGCCAGCAGCTTGTTCGGATTTCGGAGCTCCTATAATTCACCCCTCCACTTT. Its protein product is CASSLFGFRSSYNSPLHF. The rearrangement uses TRBV5-1 and TRBJ1-6; D remains ambiguous. The CDR3 extends over 18 amino acids. Germline V gene sequence: CDR1 SGHRS, CDR2 YFSETQ. V gave up 1 base and J gave up 0 bases, with 14 bases separating them.

This clonotype came up a few times. The V gene is TRBV28, the J gene TRBJ2-3, with TRBD2 matching 9 bases. This CDR3 contains 15 residues. In germline, CDR1 is MDHEN, CDR2 SYDVKM. V lost 5 bases, J lost 4 bases, and 7 bases stayed unmatched. DNA of the CDR3: TGTGCCAGCAGTGTCTTGGAGCGGGAGGCAGATACGCAGTATTTT. As protein: CASSVLEREADTQYF. The full variable domain, rest sourced from reference TRBV28 and TRBJ2-3, is DVKVTQSSRYLVKRTGEKVFLECVQDMDHENMFWYRQDPGLGLRLIYFSYDVKMKEKGDIPEGYSVSREKKERFSLILESASTNQTSMYLCASSVLEREADTQYFGPGTRLTVL.

The sample holds a few counts of this clonotype. The chain has TRBV12-3 or TRBV12-4 and TRBJ2-7; D possibly corresponds to TRBD1 (5 bases). The V end was cut by 3 bases, the J end by 4 bases, with 10 bases between. The CDR3 spans 13 residues. This CDR3 reads CASSFSTAYEQYF. CDR3 sequence (DNA): TGTGCCAGCAGTTTTTCGACAGCTTACGAGCAGTACTTC.

This clonotype was counted at least ten times. V and J are TRBV5-1 and TRBJ1-2; D is possibly TRBD1 (5 bases). The CDR3 is 15 amino acids. V was shortened by 7 bases and J by 2 bases, with 18 bases between the two germline ends. Germline V gene lookup returns CDR1 SGHRS and CDR2 YFSETQ. The CDR3 bases are TGCGCCAGCCGATGGGGACGCGCGATGAACTATGGCTACACCTTC. Residues: CASRWGRAMNYGYTF.

This clonotype came up many times. This rearrangement joins TRBV28 to TRBJ2-3; possibly TRBD1 for D (6 bases). Trimming removed 3 bases from V and 3 bases from J, with 13 bases in between. The CDR3 runs to 15 residues. Germline assignment: CDR1 MDHEN and CDR2 SYDVKM. For the CDR3, the DNA is TGTGCCAGCAGTTTCGAACAGGGAAGGACAGATACGCAGTATTTT. Translating it yields CASSFEQGRTDTQYF. Looking up the rest from reference TRBV28 and TRBJ2-3 gives the full variable domain: DVKVTQSSRYLVKRTGEKVFLECVQDMDHENMFWYRQDPGLGLRLIYFSYDVKMKEKGDIPEGYSVSREKKERFSLILESASTNQTSMYLCASSFEQGRTDTQYFGPGTRLTVL.

This clonotype was found a few times. The J gene is TRBJ2-7, the V gene TRBV6-5; weak D call: TRBD1 (6 bases). Trimming stripped 0 bases from V and 7 bases from J, with 10 bases between. This CDR3 spans 13 amino acids. Germline assignment: CDR1 MNHEY and CDR2 SVGAGI. The CDR3 nucleotides read TGTGCCAGCAGTTACTCGGGGGCGAGAGAGCAGTACTTC. The encoded protein is CASSYSGAREQYF.

This clonotype occurred many times. The V call is TRBV13, the J call TRBJ2-5; the match to TRBD2 covers 10 bases. Trimming removed 0 bases from V and 5 bases from J; junction bases left unmatched: 3. Per the germline V gene, CDR1 is PRHDT and CDR2 is FYEKMQ (reference sequence). The CDR3 runs 15 residues. The CDR3 region is CASSLGGTSDETQYF. The CDR3 DNA is TGTGCCAGCAGCTTAGGCGGGACTAGCGATGAGACCCAGTACTTC.

This clonotype was counted at least ten times. The V gene is TRBV20-1, the J gene TRBJ2-5, with 8 bases fitting TRBD2. The CDR3 is made up of 16 amino acids. The V gene end was trimmed by 5 bases and the J gene end by 5 bases; junction bases not matched to a gene: 16. Germline V gene data show CDR1 as DFQATT and CDR2 as SNEGSKA (reference sequence). The CDR3: CSAPNRGGGYWETQYF. In DNA, the CDR3 is TGCAGTGCTCCTAACCGGGGCGGGGGGTACTGGGAGACCCAGTACTTC.

This clonotype was detected many times. The chain links TRBV2 to TRBJ1-5; no reliable D call. CDR3 length: 14 residues. The germline V and J ends were trimmed by 5 bases and 7 bases, with 15 bases remaining between them. Germline V gene lookup returns CDR1 SNHLY and CDR2 FYNNEI. The CDR3 region is CASSLRTPQQPQHF. The CDR3 coding sequence is TGTGCCAGCAGTTTACGTACCCCCCAACAGCCCCAGCATTTT.

This clonotype has only a few counts. A much larger clone is a single base away; this may be a read error. The V and J genes are TRBV3-1 and TRBJ2-1; D unresolved. CDR1 and CDR2 (germline): LGHDT, YNNKEL (reference sequence). The CDR3 runs 15 residues. Trimming shortened V by 9 bases and J by 0 bases, and 15 bases separated the two germline ends. CDR3 loop: CASRFGMSSYNEQFF. For the CDR3, the DNA is TGTGCCAGTCGCTTTGGAATGAGCTCCTACAATGAGCAGTTCTTC.

This clonotype has just a few counts. This chain connects TRBV4-1 to TRBJ2-7; 14 nucleotides match TRBD2. Trimming cost V 1 base and J 4 bases; bases outside gene matches: 6. Germline V lookup: CDR1 MGHRA, CDR2 YSYEKL. CDR3 length equals 17 residues. The CDR3 is CASSQVGTSGGYYEQYF. CDR3 bases: TGCGCCAGCAGCCAAGTGGGGACTAGCGGGGGTTATTACGAGCAGTACTTC.

V and J are TRBV5-1 and TRBJ1-1; maybe TRBD1 (6 bases). V was pared by 0 bases and J by 5 bases, with 14 bases between. CDR1 is SGHRS, CDR2 YFSETQ, per germline. This CDR3 spans 15 amino acids. CDR3 in DNA: TGCGCCAGCAGCTTGGCCCACAGGGAAATGACTGAAGCTTTCTTT. Its protein is CASSLAHREMTEAFF.

This clonotype was counted at least ten times. The chain joins TRBV5-5 to TRBJ2-7, with D perhaps TRBD1 or TRBD2 (5 bases each). Trimming took 4 bases from V and 1 from J, leaving 15 bases between them. Germline loops: CDR1 SGHKS, CDR2 YYEKEE (reference sequence). This CDR3 has 15 amino acids. Here the CDR3 DNA reads TGTGCCAGCAGCCCGGGGACCGAGGCTTCCTACGAGCAGTACTTC. Its protein is CASSPGTEASYEQYF. The whole variable domain, remainder taken from reference TRBV5-5 and TRBJ2-7, is DAGVTQSPTHLIKTRGQQVTLRCSPISGHKSVSWYQQVLGQGPQFIFQYYEKEERGRGNFPDRFSARQFPNYSSELNVNALLLGDSALYLCASSPGTEASYEQYFGPGTRLTVT.

This clonotype was found many times. The chain uses TRBV6-1 and TRBJ2-3, with D perhaps given as TRBD1 or TRBD2 (6 bases each). Germline V gene data show CDR1 as MNHNS and CDR2 as SASEGT. The CDR3 extends over 14 amino acids. V lost 6 bases and J lost 2, with 12 bases in between. DNA of the CDR3: TGTGCCAGCAGAGAGGGGGGACTCACAGATACGCAGTATTTT. Encoded protein: CASREGGLTDTQYF.

V usage is TRBV2 and J usage is TRBJ2-1; weak D call: TRBD2 (5 bases). Germline-derived CDR1 and CDR2 are SNHLY and FYNNEI. The CDR3 sequence is 14 residues long. Trimming stripped 4 bases from V and 4 bases from J, with 11 bases between. The CDR3 DNA reads as TGTGCCAGCAGTGGCGAAGTAGCGTACAATGAGCAGTTCTTC. It yields the protein CASSGEVAYNEQFF. The full variable domain, with the rest looked up from reference TRBV2 and TRBJ2-1, is EPEVTQTPSHQVTQMGQEVILRCVPISNHLYFYWYRQILGQKVEFLVSFYNNEISEKSEIFDDQFSVERPDGSNFTLKIRSTKLEDSAMYFCASSGEVAYNEQFFGPGTRLTVL.